These T cell receptor beta chains were read from a single sample in a study of blood T cell repertoires in COVID-19. Measured with immunoSEQ multiplex PCR; TCRdb has only the in-frame clones, and not every one. The sample has about 73,000 clones; roughly 83% are singletons. The sequenced material came from peripheral blood. These receptors were obtained from an older woman with acute or convalescent COVID-19. CDR3s leave out the opening cysteine and the closing phenylalanine or tryptophan. The order of the fields is V gene, J gene, D gene, CDR3 protein. D genes are given only for firm matches.

>TRBV6-5|TRBJ1-2|TRBD1
ASSYLDRAGYT
>TRBV14|TRBJ2-7|.
ASSQDIGGDYEQY
>TRBV5-1|TRBJ1-2|.
ASSSDPQGPNYGYT
>TRBV1|TRBJ1-1|.
TSSQRDSIICLNTEAF
>TRBV27|TRBJ2-7|.
ASSWGQSKYEQY
>TRBV20-1|TRBJ2-1|.
SASGRGNEQF
>TRBV11-2|TRBJ2-1|TRBD1
ASSRFGTEPSNEQF
>TRBV11-2|TRBJ2-1|.
ASSLETGSYNEQF
>TRBV12-3/TRBV12-4|TRBJ1-2|TRBD1
ASSLRQGGYT
>TRBV2|TRBJ1-5|.
ASSAGYSNQPQH
>TRBV6-5|TRBJ2-7|.
ASSYGGSIYEQY
>TRBV7-8|TRBJ1-4|.
ASSHWGGLEEKLF
>TRBV10-3|TRBJ1-1|TRBD1
AISQGARVNTEAF
>TRBV15|TRBJ1-2|TRBD1
ATSGQGFMDGYT